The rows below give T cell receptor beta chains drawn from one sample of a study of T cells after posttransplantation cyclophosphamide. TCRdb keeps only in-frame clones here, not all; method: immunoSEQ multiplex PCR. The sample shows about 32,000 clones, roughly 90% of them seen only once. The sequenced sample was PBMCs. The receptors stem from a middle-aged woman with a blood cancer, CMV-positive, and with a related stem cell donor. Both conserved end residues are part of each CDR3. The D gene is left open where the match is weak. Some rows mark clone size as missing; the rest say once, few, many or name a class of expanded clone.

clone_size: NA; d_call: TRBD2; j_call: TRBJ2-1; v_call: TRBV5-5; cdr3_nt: TGTGCCAGCAGCTTAATCGGACTAGTCTCCTACAATGAGCAGTTCTTC; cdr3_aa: CASSLIGLVSYNEQFF
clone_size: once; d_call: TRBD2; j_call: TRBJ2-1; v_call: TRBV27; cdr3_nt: TGTGCCAGCACCGGGGGGGATGAGCAGTTCTTC; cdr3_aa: CASTGGDEQFF
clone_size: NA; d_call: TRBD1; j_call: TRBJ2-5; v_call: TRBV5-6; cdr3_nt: TGTGCCAGCAGCTTGGTACAGGGGTTGGAGACCCAGTACTTC; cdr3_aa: CASSLVQGLETQYF
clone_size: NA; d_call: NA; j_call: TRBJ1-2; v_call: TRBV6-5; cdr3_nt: TGCGCCGGGGGCGCAAGCTATGGCTACACCTTC; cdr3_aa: CAGGASYGYTF
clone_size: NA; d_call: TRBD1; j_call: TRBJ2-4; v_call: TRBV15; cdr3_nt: TGTGCCACCAGCAGAGTGGGACAGGATAAAAACATTCAGTACTTC; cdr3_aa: CATSRVGQDKNIQYF
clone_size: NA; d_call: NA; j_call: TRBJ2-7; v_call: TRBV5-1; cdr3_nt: TGCGCCAGCAGCTCGAGGTCAGTCTACGAGCAGTACTTC; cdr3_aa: CASSSRSVYEQYF
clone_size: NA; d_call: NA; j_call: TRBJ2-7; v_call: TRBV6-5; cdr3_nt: TGTGCCAGCAGTTACGGCCAGTTCTCCTACGAGCAGTACTTC; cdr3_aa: CASSYGQFSYEQYF
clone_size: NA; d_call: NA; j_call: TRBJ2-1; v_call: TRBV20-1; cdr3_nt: TGCAGTGCTAGACTAGAAAATGAGCAGTTCTTC; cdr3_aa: CSARLENEQFF
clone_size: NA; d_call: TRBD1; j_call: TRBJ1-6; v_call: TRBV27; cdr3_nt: TGTGCCAGCAGTTCCCGGACAGGTTATAATTCACCCCTCCACTTT; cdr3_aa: CASSSRTGYNSPLHF
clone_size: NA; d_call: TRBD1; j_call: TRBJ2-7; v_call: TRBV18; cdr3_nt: TGTGCCAGCTCACCTACGTCAGGGGGCCGAAGCTCCTACGAGCAGTACTTC; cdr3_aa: CASSPTSGGRSSYEQYF
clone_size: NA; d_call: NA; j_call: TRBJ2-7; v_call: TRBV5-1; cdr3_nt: TGCGCCAGCAGCCCATCCGGACTCCTATACTACGAGCAGTACTTC; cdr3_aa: CASSPSGLLYYEQYF
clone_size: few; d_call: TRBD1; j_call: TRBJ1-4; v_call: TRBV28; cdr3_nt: TGTGCCACCAGAAGGACAGGCGATACTAATGAAAAACTGTTTTTT; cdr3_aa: CATRRTGDTNEKLFF
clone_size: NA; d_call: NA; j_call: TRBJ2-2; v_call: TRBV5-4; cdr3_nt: TGTGCCAGCAGCGTGTTCCTCTCGGGGGTGAACACCGGGGAGCTGTTTTTT; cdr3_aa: CASSVFLSGVNTGELFF
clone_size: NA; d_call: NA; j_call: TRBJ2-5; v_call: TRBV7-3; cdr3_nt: TGTGCCAGCAGCGCCTATGGGGGGTCGGGGGAGACCCAGTACTTC; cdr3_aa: CASSAYGGSGETQYF
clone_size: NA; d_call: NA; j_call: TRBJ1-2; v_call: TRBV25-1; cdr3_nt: TGTGCCAGCAGTGAAAGGGCAGGGGCTGACTATGGCTACACCTTC; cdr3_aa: CASSERAGADYGYTF
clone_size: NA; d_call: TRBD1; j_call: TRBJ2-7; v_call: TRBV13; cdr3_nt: TGTGCCAGCAGCGGGGACAGCGAAGGGGGCTCCTACGAGCAGTACTTC; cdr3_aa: CASSGDSEGGSYEQYF
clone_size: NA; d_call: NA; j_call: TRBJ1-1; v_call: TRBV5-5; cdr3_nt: TGTGCCAGCAGCGCTCTTAAGGACAGCATGTTGAACACTGAAGCTTTCTTT; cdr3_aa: CASSALKDSMLNTEAFF
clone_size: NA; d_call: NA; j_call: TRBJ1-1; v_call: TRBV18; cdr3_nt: TGTGCCAGCTCACCAGCCACTGCAGCTTTCTTT; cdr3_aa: CASSPATAAFF
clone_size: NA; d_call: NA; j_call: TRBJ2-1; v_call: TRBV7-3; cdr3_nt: TGTGCCAGCAGCTTAAGGGGGGTCTCCTACAATGAGCAGTTCTTC; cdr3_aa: CASSLRGVSYNEQFF
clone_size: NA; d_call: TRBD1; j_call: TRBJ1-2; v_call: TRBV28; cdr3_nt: TGTGCCTTATTCTCCGGGACAGGGATAGCCGGCTACACCTTC; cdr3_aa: CALFSGTGIAGYTF
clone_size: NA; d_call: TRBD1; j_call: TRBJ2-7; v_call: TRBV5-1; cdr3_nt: TGCGCCAGCAGCTTGGCCGGGGCAGGGGGCAACTACGAGCAGTACTTC; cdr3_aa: CASSLAGAGGNYEQYF
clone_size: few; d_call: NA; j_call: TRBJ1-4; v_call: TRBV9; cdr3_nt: TGTGCCAGCAGCGGTGGACAGCTTAATGAAAAACTGTTTTTT; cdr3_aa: CASSGGQLNEKLFF
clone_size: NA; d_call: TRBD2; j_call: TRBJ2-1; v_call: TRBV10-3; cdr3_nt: TGTGCCATCAGTAGGACTAGCGGGACGGTAGAGGGTGAGCAGTTCTTC; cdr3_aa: CAISRTSGTVEGEQFF
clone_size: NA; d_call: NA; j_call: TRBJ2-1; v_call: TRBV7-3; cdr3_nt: TGTGCCAGCAGCGCCTCCCCGAGCTCCTACAATGAGCAGTTCTTC; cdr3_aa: CASSASPSSYNEQFF
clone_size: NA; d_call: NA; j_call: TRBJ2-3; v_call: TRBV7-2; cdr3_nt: TGTGCCAGCAGCCGATGGACTATTTCCACAGATACGCAGTATTTT; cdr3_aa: CASSRWTISTDTQYF
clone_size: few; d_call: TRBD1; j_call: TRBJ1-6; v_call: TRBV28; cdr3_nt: TGTGCCAGCAGTTTCGTCAGAGTCTCGGGACAGTTATATAATTCCCCCCTCCACTTT; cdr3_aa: CASSFVRVSGQLYNSPLHF
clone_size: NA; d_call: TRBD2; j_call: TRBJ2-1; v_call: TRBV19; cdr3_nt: TGTGCCAGTAGGGACCCCCGGGGCAGCGGGATATACAATGAGCAGTTCTTC; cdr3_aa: CASRDPRGSGIYNEQFF
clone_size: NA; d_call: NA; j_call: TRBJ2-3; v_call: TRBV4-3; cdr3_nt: TGCGCCAGCAGCCAGGTTACCGCGGGCCGAGCAGATACGCAGTATTTT; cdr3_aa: CASSQVTAGRADTQYF
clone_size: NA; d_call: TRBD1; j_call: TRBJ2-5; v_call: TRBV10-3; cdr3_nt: TGTGCCATCAGTGTAACAGGGGACCTCCAAGAGACCCAGTACTTC; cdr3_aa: CAISVTGDLQETQYF
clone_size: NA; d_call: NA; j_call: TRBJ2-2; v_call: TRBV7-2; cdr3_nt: TGTGCCAGCAGCTTAGATCGAGGGGGCACCGGGGAGCTGTTTTTT; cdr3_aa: CASSLDRGGTGELFF
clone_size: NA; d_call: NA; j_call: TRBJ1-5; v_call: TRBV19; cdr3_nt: TGTGCCAGTAGTTGGTTAGAGAAGCCCCAGCATTTT; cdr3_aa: CASSWLEKPQHF
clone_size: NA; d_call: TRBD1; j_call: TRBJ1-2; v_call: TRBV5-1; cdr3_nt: TGCGCCAGCAGCCCACAGGGGACGAACTATGGCTACACCTTC; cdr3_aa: CASSPQGTNYGYTF
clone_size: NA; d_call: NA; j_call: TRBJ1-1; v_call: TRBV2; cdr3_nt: TGTGCCAGCAAAGACAGTGCCAGACCTGAAGCTTTCTTT; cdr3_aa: CASKDSARPEAFF
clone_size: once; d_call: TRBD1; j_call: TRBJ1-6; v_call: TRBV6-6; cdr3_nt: TGTGCCAGCTTACGAAAGACAGGGGAGGGTTCACCCCTCCACTTT; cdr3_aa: CASLRKTGEGSPLHF
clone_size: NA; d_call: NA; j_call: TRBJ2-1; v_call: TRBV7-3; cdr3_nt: TGTGCCAGCAGAAAAGGAGCAGGGGGGAGCAATGAGCAGTTCTTC; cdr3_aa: CASRKGAGGSNEQFF
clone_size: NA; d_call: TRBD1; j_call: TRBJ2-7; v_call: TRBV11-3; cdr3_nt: TGTGCCAGCAGCCCCCGGACAGGGGAGGGCGAGCAGTACTTC; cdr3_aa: CASSPRTGEGEQYF
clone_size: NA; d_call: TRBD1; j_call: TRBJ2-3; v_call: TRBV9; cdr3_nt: TGTGCCAGCAGCGTAGCCGGGACAGGCACAGATACGCAGTATTTT; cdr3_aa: CASSVAGTGTDTQYF
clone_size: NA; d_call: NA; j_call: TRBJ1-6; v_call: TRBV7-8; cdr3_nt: TGTGCCAGCAGCTTAGTAAGGGGTGATAATTCACCCCTCCACTTT; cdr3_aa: CASSLVRGDNSPLHF
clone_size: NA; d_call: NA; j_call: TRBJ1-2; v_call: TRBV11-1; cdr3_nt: TGTGCCAGCAGCCCCGGGGAAGGAAACTATGGCTACACCTTC; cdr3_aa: CASSPGEGNYGYTF
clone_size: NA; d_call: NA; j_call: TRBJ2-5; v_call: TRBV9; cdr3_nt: TGTGCCAGCAGCGTAGGACTCCTCCAAGAGACCCAGTACTTC; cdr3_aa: CASSVGLLQETQYF
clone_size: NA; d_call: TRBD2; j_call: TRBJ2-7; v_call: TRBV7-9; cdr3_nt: TGTGCCAGCAGCTTAGCGTTCCGGGGGGGATCCTACGAGCAGTACTTC; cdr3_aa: CASSLAFRGGSYEQYF
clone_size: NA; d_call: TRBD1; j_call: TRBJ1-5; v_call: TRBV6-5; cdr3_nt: TGTGCCAGCAGCTTGGTGGACAGGGCTGATCAGCCCCAGCATTTT; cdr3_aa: CASSLVDRADQPQHF
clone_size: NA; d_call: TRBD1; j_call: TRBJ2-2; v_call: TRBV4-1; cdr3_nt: TGCGCCAGCAGCCAAGACCGGTACCCCTTCCGGGACAGGGGAGACGGGGAGCTGTTTTTT; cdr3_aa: CASSQDRYPFRDRGDGELFF
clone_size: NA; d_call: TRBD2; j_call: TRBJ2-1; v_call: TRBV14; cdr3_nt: TGTGCCAGCAGCCAAGGGCGGACGGGGGGGCCGTGGAATGAGCAGTTCTTC; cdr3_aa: CASSQGRTGGPWNEQFF
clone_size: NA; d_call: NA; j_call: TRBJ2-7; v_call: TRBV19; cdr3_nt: TGTGCCAGTAGTATCCCCCCTTACGAGCAGTACTTC; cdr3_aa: CASSIPPYEQYF
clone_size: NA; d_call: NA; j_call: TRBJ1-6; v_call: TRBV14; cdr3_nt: TGTGCCAGCAGCCAAGTAGATGAATATAATTCACCCCTCCACTTT; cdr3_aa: CASSQVDEYNSPLHF
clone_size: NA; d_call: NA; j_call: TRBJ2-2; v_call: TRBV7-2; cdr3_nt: TGTGCCAGCAGCTTATCTGCCGGGGAGCTGTTTTTT; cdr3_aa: CASSLSAGELFF
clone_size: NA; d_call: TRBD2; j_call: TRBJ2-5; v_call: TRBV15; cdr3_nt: TGTGCCACCAGCCTCTGGCGGGGGGTTCAAGAGACCCAGTACTTC; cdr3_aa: CATSLWRGVQETQYF